Listed below are T cell receptor beta chains from one sample, sequenced in a study of CD8+CD57+ T cells in acquired aplastic anemia. In TCRdb, the reads were re-called with MiXCR into one record per CDR3 protein. The table records approximately 470,000 distinct CDR3 sequences, roughly a third of them present only once. The sample consisted of sorted CD4+, CD8+, or CD8+CD57+ T cells (not recorded which) from PBMCs. These TCRs come from a human donor with aplastic anemia. Both conserved end residues are part of each CDR3. A D gene is named only where the DNA matches it firmly. Part of the rows lack a size; the others show once, few, many or a class for expanded clones.

v_gene	j_gene	abundance	len	d_gene	CDR3nt	CDR3aa
TRBV7-9	TRBJ1-6	many	15	NA	TGTGCCAGCAGCTTATTTGGCTCCTATAATTCACCCCTCCACTTT	CASSLFGSYNSPLHF
TRBV19	TRBJ2-3	many	15	TRBD1	TGTGCCAGTAGTATAGGAGACAGGGACACAGATACGCAGTATTTT	CASSIGDRDTDTQYF
TRBV28	TRBJ2-7	few	14	NA	TGTGCCAGCAGTAACCCGTCGGACACCTACGAGCAGTACTTC	CASSNPSDTYEQYF
TRBV18	TRBJ1-2	NA	14	TRBD1	TGTGCCAGCTCAAACCCAGGGGGTCGTTATGGCTACACCTTC	CASSNPGGRYGYTF
TRBV25-1	TRBJ2-7	NA	13	NA	TGTGCCAGCAGGGGGGGCGGAAGCTACGAGCAGTACTTC	CASRGGGSYEQYF
TRBV20-1	TRBJ2-7	NA	15	NA	TGCAGTGCTGGAGATTCTGTTAAACCCTCCTACGAGCAGTACTTC	CSAGDSVKPSYEQYF
TRBV7-7	TRBJ2-5	many	15	NA	TGTGCTAGCAGCTTAGGGCAGCGAGAGAGCGAGACCCAGTACTTC	CASSLGQRESETQYF
TRBV5-1	TRBJ1-6	NA	16	NA	TGCGCCAGCAGCTTGTTCACGTTCTCCTATAATTCACCCCTCCACTTT	CASSLFTFSYNSPLHF
TRBV12-5	TRBJ2-2	NA	11	NA	TGTGCTAGTGGTTTGACCGGGGAGCTGTTTTTT	CASGLTGELFF
TRBV29-1	TRBJ1-2	NA	13	TRBD1	TGCAGCGTCGGGACAGGGGGCGGCTATGGCTACACCTTC	CSVGTGGGYGYTF
TRBV9	TRBJ1-1	few	15	NA	TGTGCCAGCAGCCCTCAGGGGTCCTCCGACACTGAAGCTTTCTTT	CASSPQGSSDTEAFF
TRBV7-2	TRBJ1-1	many	13	NA	TGTGCCAGCAGCCTACCACTAACCACTGAAGCTTTCTTT	CASSLPLTTEAFF
TRBV24-1	TRBJ2-1	many	15	NA	TGTGCCACCAGTGGGGGGAAGTTCACCTACAATGAGCAGTTCTTC	CATSGGKFTYNEQFF
TRBV24-1	TRBJ2-3	many	16	TRBD2	TGTGCCACCAGTGACCCAAGCGGGAAGGACACAGATACGCAGTATTTT	CATSDPSGKDTDTQYF
TRBV6-5	TRBJ2-6	NA	15	TRBD1	TGTGCCAGCAGTTGGACAGGGGCTGGGGCCAACGTCCTGACTTTC	CASSWTGAGANVLTF
TRBV30	TRBJ1-2	NA	14	TRBD1	TGTGCCTGGAGTCCAAACAGGGGGCGGACTGGCTACACCTTC	CAWSPNRGRTGYTF
TRBV3-1	TRBJ1-3	NA	15	NA	TGTGCCAGCAGCCAAGAATGGGGAACTGGAAACACCATATATTTT	CASSQEWGTGNTIYF
TRBV24-1	TRBJ2-5	many	13	NA	TGTGCCACCAGCGGGACAACTAGAGAGACCCAGTACTTC	CATSGTTRETQYF
TRBV7-2	TRBJ2-7	many	15	TRBD2	TGTGCCAGCAGCTTAGGGGCGGGAGCGGCCTACGAGCAGTACTTC	CASSLGAGAAYEQYF
TRBV11-3	TRBJ2-3	NA	12	NA	TGTGCCAGCAGCTCGGGGCGCCATACGCAGTATTTT	CASSSGRHTQYF
TRBV6-4	TRBJ1-5	NA	14	NA	TGTGCCAGCAGTGATTGGGTGATCGATCAGCCCCAGCATTTT	CASSDWVIDQPQHF
TRBV7-3	TRBJ2-7	many	13	TRBD2	TGTGCCAGCAGCTTAAGACGGGGGGACGAGCAGTACTTC	CASSLRRGDEQYF
TRBV7-8	TRBJ1-2	NA	15	TRBD1	TGTGCCAGCAGCTTAGTGACAGGGGGGGACTATGGCTACACCTTC	CASSLVTGGDYGYTF
TRBV6-1	TRBJ1-1	NA	13	NA	TGTGCCAGCAGTATAACTCTACTGACTGAAGCTTTCTTT	CASSITLLTEAFF
TRBV29-1	TRBJ2-3	many	14	NA	TGCAGCGTTGCCCCCGACAGTACCACAGATACGCAGTATTTT	CSVAPDSTTDTQYF